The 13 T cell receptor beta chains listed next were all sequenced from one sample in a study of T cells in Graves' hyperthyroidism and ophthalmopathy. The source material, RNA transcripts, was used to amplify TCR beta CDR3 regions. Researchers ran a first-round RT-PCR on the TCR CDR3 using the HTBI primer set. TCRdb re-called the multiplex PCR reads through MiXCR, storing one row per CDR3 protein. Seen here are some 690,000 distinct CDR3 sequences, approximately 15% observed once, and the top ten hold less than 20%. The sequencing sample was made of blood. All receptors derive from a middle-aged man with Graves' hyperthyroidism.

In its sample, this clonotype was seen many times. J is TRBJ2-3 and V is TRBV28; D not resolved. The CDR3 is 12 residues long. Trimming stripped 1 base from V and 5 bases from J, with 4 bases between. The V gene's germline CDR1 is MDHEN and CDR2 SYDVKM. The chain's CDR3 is CASSLSRDTQYF. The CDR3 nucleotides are TGTGCCAGCAGTTTATCCAGAGATACGCAGTATTTT. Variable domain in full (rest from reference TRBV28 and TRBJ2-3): DVKVTQSSRYLVKRTGEKVFLECVQDMDHENMFWYRQDPGLGLRLIYFSYDVKMKEKGDIPEGYSVSREKKERFSLILESASTNQTSMYLCASSLSRDTQYFGPGTRLTVL.

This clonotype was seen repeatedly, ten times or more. The CDR3 is CASSQRTRDTGELFF. CDR3 in DNA: TGCGCCAGCAGCCAGAGGACGCGGGACACCGGGGAGCTGTTTTTT. This chain links TRBV5-1 with TRBJ2-2; perhaps TRBD2 as D (5 bases). From germline, CDR1 is SGHRS and CDR2 YFSETQ. This CDR3 comprises 15 residues. With 4 bases removed from V and 3 bases from J, the gap between germline ends came to 13 bases.

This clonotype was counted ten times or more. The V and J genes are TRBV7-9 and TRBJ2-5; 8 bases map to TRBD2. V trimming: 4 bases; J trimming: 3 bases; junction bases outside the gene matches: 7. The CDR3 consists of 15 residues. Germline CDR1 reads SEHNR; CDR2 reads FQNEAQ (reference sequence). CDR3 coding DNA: TGTGCCAGCAGCTCCGGCTCACTAGCGGAAGAGACCCAGTACTTC. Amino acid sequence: CASSSGSLAEETQYF.

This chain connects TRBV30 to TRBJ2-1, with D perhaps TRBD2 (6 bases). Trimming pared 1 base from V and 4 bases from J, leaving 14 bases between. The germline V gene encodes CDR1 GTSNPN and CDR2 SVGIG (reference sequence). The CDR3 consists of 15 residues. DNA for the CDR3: TGTGCCTGGAGTGATCCGGGAGCGTCATACAATGAGCAGTTCTTC. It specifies CAWSDPGASYNEQFF.

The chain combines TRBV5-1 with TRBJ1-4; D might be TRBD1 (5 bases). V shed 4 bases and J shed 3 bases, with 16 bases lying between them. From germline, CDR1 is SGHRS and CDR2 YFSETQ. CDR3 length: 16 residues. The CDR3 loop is CASSPPLGGANEKLFF. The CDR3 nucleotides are TGCGCCAGCAGCCCGCCCCTCGGAGGGGCTAATGAAAAACTGTTTTTT.

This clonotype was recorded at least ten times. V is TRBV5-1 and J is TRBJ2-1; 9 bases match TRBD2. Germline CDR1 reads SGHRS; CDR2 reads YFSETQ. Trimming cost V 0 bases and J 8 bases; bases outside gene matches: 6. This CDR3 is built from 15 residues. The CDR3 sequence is CASSLGLAESDEQFF. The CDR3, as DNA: TGCGCCAGCAGCTTGGGACTAGCGGAAAGCGATGAGCAGTTCTTC.

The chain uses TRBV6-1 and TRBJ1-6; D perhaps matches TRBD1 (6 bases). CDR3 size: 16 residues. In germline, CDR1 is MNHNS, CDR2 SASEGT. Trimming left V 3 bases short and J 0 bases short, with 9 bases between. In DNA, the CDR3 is TGTGCCAGCAGTGACCAACAGGGCTCCTATAATTCACCCCTCCACTTT. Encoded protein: CASSDQQGSYNSPLHF.

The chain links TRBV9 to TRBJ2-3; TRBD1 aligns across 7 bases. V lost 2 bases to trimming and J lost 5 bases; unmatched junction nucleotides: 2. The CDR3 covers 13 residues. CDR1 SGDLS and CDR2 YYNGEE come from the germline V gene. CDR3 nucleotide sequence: TGTGCCAGCAGCGTTACAGGGGAAGATACGCAGTATTTT. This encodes CASSVTGEDTQYF. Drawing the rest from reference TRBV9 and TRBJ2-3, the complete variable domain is DSGVTQTPKHLITATGQRVTLRCSPRSGDLSVYWYQQSLDQGLQFLIQYYNGEERAKGNILERFSAQQFPDLHSELNLSSLELGDSALYFCASSVTGEDTQYFGPGTRLTVL.

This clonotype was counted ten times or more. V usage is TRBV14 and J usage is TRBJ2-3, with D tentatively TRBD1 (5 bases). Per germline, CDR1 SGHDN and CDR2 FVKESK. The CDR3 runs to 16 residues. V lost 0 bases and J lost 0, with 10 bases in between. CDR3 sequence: CASSQEGPESTDTQYF. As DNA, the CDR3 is TGTGCCAGCAGCCAAGAGGGGCCAGAGAGCACAGATACGCAGTATTTT.

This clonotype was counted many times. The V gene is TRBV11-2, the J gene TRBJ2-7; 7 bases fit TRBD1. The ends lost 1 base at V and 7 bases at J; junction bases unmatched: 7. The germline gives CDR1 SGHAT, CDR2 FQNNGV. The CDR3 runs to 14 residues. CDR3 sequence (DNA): TGTGCCAGCAGCTTAGGACAGGGATCGGGTGAGCAGTACTTC. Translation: CASSLGQGSGEQYF.

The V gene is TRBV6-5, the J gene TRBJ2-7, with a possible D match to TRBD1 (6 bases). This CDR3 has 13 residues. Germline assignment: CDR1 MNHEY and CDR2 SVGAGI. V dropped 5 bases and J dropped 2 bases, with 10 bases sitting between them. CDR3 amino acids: CASSTYRAYEQYF. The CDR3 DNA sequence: TGTGCCAGCAGTACTTACAGGGCCTACGAGCAGTACTTC.

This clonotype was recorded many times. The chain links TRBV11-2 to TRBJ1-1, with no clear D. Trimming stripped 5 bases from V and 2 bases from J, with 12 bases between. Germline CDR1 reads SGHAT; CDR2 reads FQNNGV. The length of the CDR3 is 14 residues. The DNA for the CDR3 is TGTGCCAGCAGCGTTAGCCAGGCAAACACTGAAGCTTTCTTT. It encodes CASSVSQANTEAFF.

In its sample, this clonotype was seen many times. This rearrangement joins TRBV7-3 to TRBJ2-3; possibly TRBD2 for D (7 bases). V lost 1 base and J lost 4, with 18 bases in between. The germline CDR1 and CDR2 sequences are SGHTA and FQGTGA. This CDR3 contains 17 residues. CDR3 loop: CASSLMGGSAGADTQYF. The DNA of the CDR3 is TGTGCCAGCAGCTTAATGGGGGGCTCGGCGGGGGCAGATACGCAGTATTTT.